The source of this T cell receptor beta chain is a study of long-term antiretroviral therapy in people with HIV. This was the immunoSEQ v3.0 assay at survey level. Using immunoSEQ multiplex PCR, the repertoire was profiled, and TCRdb retains in-frame clones only, with some absent. The sample consists of 15,000 to 20,000 clones, approximately 88% of them appearing once. Details on this clone: Its antigen is not known.

Study-wide points: ART adherence, viral resistance and therapy changes went unrecorded.

The V gene lost 3 bases and the J gene lost 2 bases, with 17 bases spanning the gap. In germline, CDR1 is SGDLS, CDR2 YYNGEE. The CDR3 spans 16 residues. The sample here was unsorted PBMCs, taken 0.9 years after starting antiretroviral therapy. This clonotype was sampled from a man in his late teens or twenties with HIV. The rearrangement joins TRBV9 to TRBJ2-5; D is possibly TRBD2 (6 bases). In DNA form, the CDR3 reads TGTGCCAGCAGCGCACCGGCCGTGGCGGGGCAAGAGACCCAGTACTTC. Translation: CASSAPAVAGQETQYF.